The entry that follows covers one TCR beta chain sequence. Its target is not known. Time point described: cycle 4 day 1 (C4D1), after 5 to 7 weeks of nivolumab. Every patient relapsed after autologous stem cell transplantation, and brentuximab vedotin exposure varied. Through magnetic negative selection, CD8+ T cells were separated from PBMCs that had been thawed. These data originate in a study of PD-1 blockade in classical Hodgkin lymphoma. CDR3 length equals 13 residues. Trimming stripped 1 base from V and 0 bases from J, with 4 bases between. Germline lookup yields CDR1 SGHDN and CDR2 FVKESK. Study-level findings and limits: Baseline TCR diversity was reportedly lower in newly diagnosed patients than in healthy donors. It was reported as lower still in relapsed/refractory patients. Similar baseline diversity was found in complete responders and newly diagnosed patients. Why the repertoires differ is still unclear, perhaps disease activity or prior therapy.

Libraries were prepared by immunoSEQ multiplex PCR; TCRdb keeps only in-frame clonotypes and omits some of them. Here the sample spans some 20,000 clones, roughly 84% being singletons. The receptor comes from a human donor with classical Hodgkin lymphoma. This specimen was CD8+ T cells from blood, taken before the fourth cycle of nivolumab. J is TRBJ2-7 and V is TRBV14; D gene unclear. This CDR3 is CASSQGLSYEQYF. DNA for the CDR3: TGTGCCAGCAGCCAAGGACTCTCCTACGAGCAGTACTTC.